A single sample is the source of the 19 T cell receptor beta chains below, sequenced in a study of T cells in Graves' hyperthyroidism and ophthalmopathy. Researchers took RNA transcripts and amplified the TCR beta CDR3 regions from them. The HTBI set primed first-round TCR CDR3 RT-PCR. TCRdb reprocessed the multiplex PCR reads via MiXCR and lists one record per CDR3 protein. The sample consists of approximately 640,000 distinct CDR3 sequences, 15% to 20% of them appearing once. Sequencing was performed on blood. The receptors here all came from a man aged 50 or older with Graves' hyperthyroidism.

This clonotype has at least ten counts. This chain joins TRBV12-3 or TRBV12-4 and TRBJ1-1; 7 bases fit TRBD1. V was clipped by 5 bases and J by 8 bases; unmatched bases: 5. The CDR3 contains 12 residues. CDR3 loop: CASSVRDSEAFF. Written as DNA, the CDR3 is TGTGCCAGCAGTGTCCGGGACAGCGAAGCTTTCTTT.

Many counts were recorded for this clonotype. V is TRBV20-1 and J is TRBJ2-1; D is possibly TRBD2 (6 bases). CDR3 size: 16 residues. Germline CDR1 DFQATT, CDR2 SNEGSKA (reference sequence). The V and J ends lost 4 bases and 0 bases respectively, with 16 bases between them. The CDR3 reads CSATPRGKGSYNEQFF. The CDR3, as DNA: TGCAGTGCTACGCCCCGCGGGAAGGGCTCCTACAATGAGCAGTTCTTC.

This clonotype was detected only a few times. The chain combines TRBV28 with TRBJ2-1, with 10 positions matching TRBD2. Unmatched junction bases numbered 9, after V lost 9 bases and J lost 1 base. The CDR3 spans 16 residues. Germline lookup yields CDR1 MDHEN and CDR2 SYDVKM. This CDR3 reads CASRSFSGRSYNEQFF. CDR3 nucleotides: TGTGCCAGTCGATCATTTAGCGGGAGGTCCTACAATGAGCAGTTCTTC.

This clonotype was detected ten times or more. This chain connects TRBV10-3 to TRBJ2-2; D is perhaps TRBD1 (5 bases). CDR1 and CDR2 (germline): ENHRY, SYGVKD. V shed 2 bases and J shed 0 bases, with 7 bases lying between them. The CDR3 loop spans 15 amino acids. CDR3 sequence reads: CAISERGPNTGELFF. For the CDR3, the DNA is TGTGCCATCAGTGAGAGGGGTCCGAACACCGGGGAGCTGTTTTTT.

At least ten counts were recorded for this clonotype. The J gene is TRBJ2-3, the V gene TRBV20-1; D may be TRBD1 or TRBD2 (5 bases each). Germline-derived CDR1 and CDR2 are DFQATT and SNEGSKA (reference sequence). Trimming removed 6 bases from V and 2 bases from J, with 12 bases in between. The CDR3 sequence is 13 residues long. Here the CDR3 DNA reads TGCAGTGCCGTTCGGGGCATCACAGATACGCAGTATTTT. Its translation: CSAVRGITDTQYF.

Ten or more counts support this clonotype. CDR3 nucleotide sequence: TGTGCCAGCAGGTCACAGGGGAACTATGGCTACACCTTC. Its translation: CASRSQGNYGYTF. The rearrangement joins TRBV3-1 to TRBJ1-2, with 7 bases fitting TRBD1. Germline loops: CDR1 LGHDT, CDR2 YNNKEL (reference sequence). The J segment lost 2 bases and the V segment lost 6 bases, leaving 3 bases of the junction unmatched. The CDR3 runs 13 residues.

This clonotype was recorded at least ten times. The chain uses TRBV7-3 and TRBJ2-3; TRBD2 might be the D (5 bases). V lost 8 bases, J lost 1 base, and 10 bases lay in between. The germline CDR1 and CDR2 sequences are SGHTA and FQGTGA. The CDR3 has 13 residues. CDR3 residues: CASRDSGTDTQYF. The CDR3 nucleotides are TGTGCCAGCCGTGATAGCGGCACAGATACGCAGTATTTT.

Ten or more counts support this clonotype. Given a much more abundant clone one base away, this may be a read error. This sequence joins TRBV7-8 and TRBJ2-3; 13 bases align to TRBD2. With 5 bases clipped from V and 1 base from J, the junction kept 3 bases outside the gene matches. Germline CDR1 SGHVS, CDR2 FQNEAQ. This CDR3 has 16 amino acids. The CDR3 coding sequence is TGTGCCAGCAGCCCGGGACTAGCGGGACGCACAGATACGCAGTATTTT. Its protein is CASSPGLAGRTDTQYF.

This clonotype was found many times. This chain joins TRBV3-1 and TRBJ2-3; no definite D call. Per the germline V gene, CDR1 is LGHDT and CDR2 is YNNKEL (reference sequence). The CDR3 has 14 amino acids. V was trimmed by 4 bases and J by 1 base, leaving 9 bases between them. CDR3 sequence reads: CASSPGIRTDTQYF. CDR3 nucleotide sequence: TGTGCCAGCAGCCCCGGAATACGCACAGATACGCAGTATTTT.

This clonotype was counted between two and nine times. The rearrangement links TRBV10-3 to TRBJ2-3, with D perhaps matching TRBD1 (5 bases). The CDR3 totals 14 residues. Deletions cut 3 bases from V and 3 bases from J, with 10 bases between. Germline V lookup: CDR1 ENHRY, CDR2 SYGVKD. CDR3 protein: CAISDSGFTDTQYF. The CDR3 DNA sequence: TGTGCCATCAGTGATTCAGGGTTTACAGATACGCAGTATTTT.

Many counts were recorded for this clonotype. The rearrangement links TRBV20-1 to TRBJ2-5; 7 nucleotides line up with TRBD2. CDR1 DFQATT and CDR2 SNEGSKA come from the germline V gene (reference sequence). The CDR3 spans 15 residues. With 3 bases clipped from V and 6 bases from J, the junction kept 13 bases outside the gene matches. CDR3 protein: CSASLPGGRAKTQYF. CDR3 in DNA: TGCAGTGCTAGTCTACCGGGAGGTCGAGCGAAGACCCAGTACTTC.

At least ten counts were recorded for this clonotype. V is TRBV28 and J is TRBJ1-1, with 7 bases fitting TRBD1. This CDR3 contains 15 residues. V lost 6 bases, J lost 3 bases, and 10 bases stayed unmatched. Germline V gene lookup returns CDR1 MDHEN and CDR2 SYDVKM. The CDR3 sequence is CASSPQTGIYTEAFF. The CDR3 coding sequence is TGTGCCAGCAGCCCCCAGACAGGGATCTACACTGAAGCTTTCTTT.

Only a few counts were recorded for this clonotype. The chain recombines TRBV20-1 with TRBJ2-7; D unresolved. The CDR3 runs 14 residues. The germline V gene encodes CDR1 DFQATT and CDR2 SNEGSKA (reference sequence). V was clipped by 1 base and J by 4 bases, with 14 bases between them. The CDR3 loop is CSARAGSSPYEQYF. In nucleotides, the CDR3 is TGCAGTGCTAGAGCGGGTTCCTCCCCTTACGAGCAGTACTTC.

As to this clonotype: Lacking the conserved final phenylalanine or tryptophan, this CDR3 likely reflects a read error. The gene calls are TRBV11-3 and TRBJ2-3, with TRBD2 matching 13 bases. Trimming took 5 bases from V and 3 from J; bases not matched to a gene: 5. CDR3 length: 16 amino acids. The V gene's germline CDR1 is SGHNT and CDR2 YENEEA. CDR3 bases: TGTGCCAGCAGCCTCGGACTAGCGGGAGTGACAGATACGCAGTATTCT. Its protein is CASSLGLAGVTDTQYS.

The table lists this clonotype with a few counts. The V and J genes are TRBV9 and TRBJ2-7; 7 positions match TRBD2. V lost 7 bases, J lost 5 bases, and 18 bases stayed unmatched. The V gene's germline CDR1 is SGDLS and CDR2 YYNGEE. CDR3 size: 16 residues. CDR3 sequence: CASSRSLAREFDEQYF. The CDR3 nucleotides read TGTGCCAGCTCCCGGAGTCTGGCGCGGGAGTTTGACGAGCAGTACTTC.

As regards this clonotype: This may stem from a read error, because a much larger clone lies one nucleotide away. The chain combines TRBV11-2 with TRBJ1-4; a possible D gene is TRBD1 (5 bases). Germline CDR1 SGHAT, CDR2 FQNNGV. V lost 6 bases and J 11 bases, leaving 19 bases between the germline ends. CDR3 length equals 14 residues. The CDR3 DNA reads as TGTGCCAGCAGTAGCGGGACCCACCCCCTGAAACTGTTTTTT. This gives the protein CASSSGTHPLKLFF.

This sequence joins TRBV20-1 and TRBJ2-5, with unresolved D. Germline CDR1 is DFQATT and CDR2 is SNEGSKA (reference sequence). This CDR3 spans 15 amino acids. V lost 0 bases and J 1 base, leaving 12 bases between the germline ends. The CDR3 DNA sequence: TGCAGTGCTAGAGATCCCGCTGGGCCCCAAGAGACCCAGTACTTC. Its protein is CSARDPAGPQETQYF.

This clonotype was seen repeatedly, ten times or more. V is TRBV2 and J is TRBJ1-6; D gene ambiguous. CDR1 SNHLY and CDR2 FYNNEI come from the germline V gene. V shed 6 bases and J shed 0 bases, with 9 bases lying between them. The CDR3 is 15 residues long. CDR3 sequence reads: CASRSGSSYNSPLHF. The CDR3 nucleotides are TGTGCCAGCAGGAGCGGTAGCTCCTATAATTCACCCCTCCACTTT.

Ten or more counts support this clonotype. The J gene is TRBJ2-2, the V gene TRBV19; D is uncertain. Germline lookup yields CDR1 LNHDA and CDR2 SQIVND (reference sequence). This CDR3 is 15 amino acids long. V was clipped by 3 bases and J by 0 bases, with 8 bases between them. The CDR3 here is CASSIWAPNTGELFF. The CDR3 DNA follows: TGTGCCAGTAGTATTTGGGCTCCGAACACCGGGGAGCTGTTTTTT.